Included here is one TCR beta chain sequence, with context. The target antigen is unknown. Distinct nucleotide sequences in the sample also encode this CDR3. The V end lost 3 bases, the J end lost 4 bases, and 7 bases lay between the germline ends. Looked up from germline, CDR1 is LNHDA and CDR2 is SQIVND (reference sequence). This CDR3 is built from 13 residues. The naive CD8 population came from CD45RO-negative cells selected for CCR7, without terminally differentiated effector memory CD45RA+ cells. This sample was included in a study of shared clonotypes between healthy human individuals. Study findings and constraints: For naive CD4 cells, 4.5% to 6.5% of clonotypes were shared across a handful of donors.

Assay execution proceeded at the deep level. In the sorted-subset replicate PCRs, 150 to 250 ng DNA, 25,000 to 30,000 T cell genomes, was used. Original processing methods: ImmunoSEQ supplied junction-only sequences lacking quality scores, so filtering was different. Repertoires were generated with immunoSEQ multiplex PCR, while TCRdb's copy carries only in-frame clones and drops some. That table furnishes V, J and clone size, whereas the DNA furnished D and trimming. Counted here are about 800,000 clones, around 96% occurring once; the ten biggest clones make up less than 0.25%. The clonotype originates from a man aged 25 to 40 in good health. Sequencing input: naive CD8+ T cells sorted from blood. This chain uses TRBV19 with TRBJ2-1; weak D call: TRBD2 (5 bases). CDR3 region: CASSIGGYNEQFF. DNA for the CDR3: TGTGCCAGTAGTATTGGAGGATACAATGAGCAGTTCTTC.